The subject of this entry is one T cell receptor beta chain. Libraries were prepared by immunoSEQ multiplex PCR; TCRdb keeps only in-frame clonotypes and omits some of them. Of about 180,000 clones detected, more than 75% appear once; the ten largest clones hold 18%. These data are taken from a study of blood T cell repertoires in COVID-19. Whole-study context: Sample material is recorded as cDNA or gDNA derived from T cells, B-cell-depleted T cells, or PBMCs.

CDR1 is SGHTA and CDR2 is FQGTGA in the germline V gene. Between the trimmed V and J ends, which lost 4 bases and 0 bases, there was a span of 9 bases. The CDR3 runs to 14 residues. The specimen sequenced was peripheral blood. The sequence derives from a person between 65 and 80 years old with COVID-19, enrolled during active disease. The chain is built from TRBV7-3 and TRBJ2-5; the D is unclear. The CDR3 DNA is TGTGCCAGCAGCTACGTCGAGTACCAAGAGACCCAGTACTTC. Its protein product is CASSYVEYQETQYF.